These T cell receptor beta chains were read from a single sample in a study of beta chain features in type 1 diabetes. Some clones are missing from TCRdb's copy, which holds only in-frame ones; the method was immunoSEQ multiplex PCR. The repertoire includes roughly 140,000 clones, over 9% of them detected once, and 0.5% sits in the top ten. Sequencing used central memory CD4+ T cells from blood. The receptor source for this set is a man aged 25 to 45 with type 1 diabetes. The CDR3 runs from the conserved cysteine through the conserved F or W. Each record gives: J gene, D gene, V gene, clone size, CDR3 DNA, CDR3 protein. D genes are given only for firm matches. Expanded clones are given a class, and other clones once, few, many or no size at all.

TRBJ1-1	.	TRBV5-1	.	TGCGCCAGCAGCGTTACCAGGATGCACACTGAAGCTTTCTTT	CASSVTRMHTEAFF
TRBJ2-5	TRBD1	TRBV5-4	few	TGTGCCAGCAGCAGCCGACAGGGTAGTGGGGAGACCCAGTACTTC	CASSSRQGSGETQYF
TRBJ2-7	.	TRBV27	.	TGTGCCAGCAGTCCAGGGGTCGCGAGAGCCTACGAGCAGTACTTC	CASSPGVARAYEQYF
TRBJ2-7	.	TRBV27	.	TGTGCCAGCAGTTCGGACCCCCGCCGGGGGACAGAGGCCTACGAGCAGTACTTC	CASSSDPRRGTEAYEQYF
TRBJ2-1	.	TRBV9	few	TGTGCCAGCAGCGTACAACTGGACAATGAGCAGTTCTTC	CASSVQLDNEQFF
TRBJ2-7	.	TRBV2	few	TGTGCCAGCAGTGTCGGGGGCTACGAGCAGTACTTC	CASSVGGYEQYF
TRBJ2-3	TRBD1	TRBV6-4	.	TGTGCCAGCAGCGATTTACAGGGGGATACGCAGTATTTT	CASSDLQGDTQYF
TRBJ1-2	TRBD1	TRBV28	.	TGTGCCAGCAGTTTCATGGACAGGGGGTATGGCTACACCTTC	CASSFMDRGYGYTF
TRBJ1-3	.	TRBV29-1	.	TGCAGCGCATCCATCGGAGGTTATGGAAACACCATATATTTT	CSASIGGYGNTIYF
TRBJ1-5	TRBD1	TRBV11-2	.	TGTGCCAGCAGCAAAGAGACAGGGGTGAATCAGCCCCAGCATTTT	CASSKETGVNQPQHF
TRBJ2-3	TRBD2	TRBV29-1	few	TGCAGCGTGGCGGGACTAGCGGGCACAGATACGCAGTATTTT	CSVAGLAGTDTQYF
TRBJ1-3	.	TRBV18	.	TGTGCCAGCTCACAAGCCGCTGGAAACACCATATATTTT	CASSQAAGNTIYF
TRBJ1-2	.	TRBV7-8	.	TGTGCCAGCAGCTCAGGTGGAGGCTACACCTTC	CASSSGGGYTF
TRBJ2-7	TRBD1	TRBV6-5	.	TGTGCCAGCAGTTACTCGCCCGGGACAGGGGGCGAGCAGTACTTC	CASSYSPGTGGEQYF
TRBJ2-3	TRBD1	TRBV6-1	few	TGTGCCAGTCAAGGGGGCCTAGGCACAGATACGCAGTATTTT	CASQGGLGTDTQYF
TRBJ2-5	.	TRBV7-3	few	TGTGCCAGCAGCTACCTACAGGGCTGGGAGACCCAGTACTTC	CASSYLQGWETQYF
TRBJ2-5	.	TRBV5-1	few	TGCGCCAGCAGCTTGGAAGGGGGAGAGACCCAGTACTTC	CASSLEGGETQYF
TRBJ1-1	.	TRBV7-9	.	TGTGCCAGCAGCTTTCCGGGAAACACTGAAGCTTTCTTT	CASSFPGNTEAFF
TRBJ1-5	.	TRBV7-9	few	TGTGCCAGCAGCGGAGGCAGTTATCAGCCCCAGCATTTT	CASSGGSYQPQHF
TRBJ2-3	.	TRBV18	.	TGTGCCAGCTCACCCTACTCGACTAGACGGGGCGCAGATACGCAGTATTTT	CASSPYSTRRGADTQYF
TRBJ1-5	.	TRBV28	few	TGTGCCAGCAGTCCCCAGGGTCTCAATCAGCCCCAGCATTTT	CASSPQGLNQPQHF
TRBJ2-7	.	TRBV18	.	TGTGCCAGCTCACCTTCGGGGGACGAGCAGTACTTC	CASSPSGDEQYF
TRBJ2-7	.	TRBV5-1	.	TGCGCCAGCAGCTTGATACAGGGAGGGGAGCAGTACTTC	CASSLIQGGEQYF